These T cell receptor beta chains were read from a single sample in a study of T cells in Graves' hyperthyroidism and ophthalmopathy. TCRdb reprocessed the multiplex PCR reads via MiXCR and lists one record per CDR3 protein. The sample has 300,000 to 400,000 distinct CDR3 sequences, more than 12% seen once. Sequencing was performed on blood. These receptors were collected from a woman under 40 with Graves' ophthalmopathy. CDR3s include the opening cysteine and the closing phenylalanine or tryptophan. D genes are given only for firm matches. Rows give clone size only sometimes, using once, few, many, or a class for an expanded clone.

V gene,clone size,D gene,J gene,CDR3 DNA,CDR3 protein
TRBV24-1,.,.,TRBJ2-1,TGTGCCACCAGTAGGCTTAACTCCTACAATGAGCAGTTCTTC,CATSRLNSYNEQFF
TRBV20-1,many,.,TRBJ2-7,TGCAGTGCTAGAGATTCCGGGACCGAAGCCTACGAGCAGTACTTC,CSARDSGTEAYEQYF
TRBV28,many,.,TRBJ1-5,TGTGCCAGCCATGCACAGGGTACCCTTAGGACCCAGCATTTT,CASHAQGTLRTQHF
TRBV16,.,TRBD1,TRBJ2-1,TGTGCCAGCAGCCAACAGGGGGCCCTAGGCAATGAGCAGTTCTTC,CASSQQGALGNEQFF
TRBV2,many,.,TRBJ1-2,TGTGCCAACCGGAGGACCGGCGACTATGGCTACACCTTC,CANRRTGDYGYTF
TRBV6-4,many,TRBD2,TRBJ2-3,TGTGCCAGCAGTGACGAGGTTAGCGGGGGCACAGATACGCAGTATTTT,CASSDEVSGGTDTQYF
TRBV12-3/TRBV12-4,many,.,TRBJ2-7,TGTGCCAGTCGAAGGGGCGGGGCCTACGAGCAGTACTTC,CASRRGGAYEQYF
TRBV20-1,many,TRBD2,TRBJ2-4,TGCAGTGCTAGAGCGGGTGTGGAGCGGGGGGTGGGCATTCAGTACTTC,CSARAGVERGVGIQYF
TRBV5-6,many,.,TRBJ2-2,TGTGCCAGCAGCCCGGCCGGGGTAGGGAACACCGGGGAGCTGTTTTTT,CASSPAGVGNTGELFF
TRBV10-3,many,.,TRBJ2-7,TGTGCCATCAGTGAAGCGCCAGGGTATGACGAGCAGTACTTC,CAISEAPGYDEQYF
TRBV7-9,few,.,TRBJ1-3,TGTGCCAGCAGCTTAGGTTTGGGGTTTGGAAACACCATATATTTT,CASSLGLGFGNTIYF
TRBV3-1,many,TRBD1,TRBJ1-1,TGTGCCAGCAGCCGAACAGGGGGAAGAGGCGGCGCTGAAGCTTTCTTT,CASSRTGGRGGAEAFF
TRBV28,.,.,TRBJ2-1,TGTGCCAGCAGTTCCCCGGCGATGGAGCAGTTCTTC,CASSSPAMEQFF
TRBV5-5,many,.,TRBJ2-2,TGTGCCAGCAGCTTGGGGAGTCGTGCAGGGACGAACACCGGGGAGCTGTTTTTT,CASSLGSRAGTNTGELFF
TRBV20-1,many,TRBD1,TRBJ2-7,TGCAGTGCCAGGTCGGTTTCCCCGGGACAGGGGTCCTACGAGCAGTACTTC,CSARSVSPGQGSYEQYF
TRBV20-1,many,.,TRBJ2-5,TGCAGTGCAACTCAGACAACTTCCCGGGAGACCCAGTACTTC,CSATQTTSRETQYF
TRBV27,many,.,TRBJ1-1,TGTGCCAGCAGCCGGACTGCCATTAACACTGAAGCTTTCTTT,CASSRTAINTEAFF
TRBV19,many,.,TRBJ1-1,TGTGCCAGTAGTTTTTCGGGGGACACTGAAGCTTTCTTT,CASSFSGDTEAFF